The TCR beta chain described here comes from a study of OX40 agonist ivuxolimab in advanced cancers. Study context: The dose-escalation cohort was roughly 84% male, with a mean age of 60 years, ranging roughly 20 to 90. Overall study results and limits: On average, CD8+ T cells had more expanded clones than CD4+. CD4+ and CD8+ blood T cells expanded clonally by week 6 at 0.1 to 3.0 mg/kg.

This clone came up once. Its target is not known. Method: immunoSEQ multiplex PCR; TCRdb's copy keeps in-frame clones and lacks some. The data show tens of thousands of clones, 80% to 95% seen once. V was cut by 6 bases and J by 5 bases, with 13 bases left in between. The CDR3 sequence is 12 residues long. Germline CDR1 reads SQVTM; CDR2 reads ANQGSEA. Autoimmune disease history or systemic immunosuppression was exclusionary. This chain connects TRBV29-1 to TRBJ1-1, with D perhaps TRBD1 (5 bases). Material: CD4+ or CD8+ T cells sorted from blood, obtained in a trial of the OX40 agonist ivuxolimab. The TCR comes from an adult with an advanced solid tumor such as melanoma, head and neck, liver or kidney cancer. The CDR3 DNA reads TGCAGCGTGGGGCGGTGGGGAACTGAAGCTTTCTTT. Translating it yields CSVGRWGTEAFF.